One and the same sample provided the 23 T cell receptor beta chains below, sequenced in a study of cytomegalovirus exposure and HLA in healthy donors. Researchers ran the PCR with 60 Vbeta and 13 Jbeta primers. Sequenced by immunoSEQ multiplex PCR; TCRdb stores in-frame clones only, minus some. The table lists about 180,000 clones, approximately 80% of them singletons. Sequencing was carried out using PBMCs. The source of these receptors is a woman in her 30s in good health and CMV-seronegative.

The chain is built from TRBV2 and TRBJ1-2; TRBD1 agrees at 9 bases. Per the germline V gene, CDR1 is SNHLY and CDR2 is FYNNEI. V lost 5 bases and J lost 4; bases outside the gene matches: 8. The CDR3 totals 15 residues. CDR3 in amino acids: CASSQTPGQGYGYTF. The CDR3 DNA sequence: TGTGCCAGCAGTCAAACCCCGGGACAGGGCTATGGCTACACCTTC.

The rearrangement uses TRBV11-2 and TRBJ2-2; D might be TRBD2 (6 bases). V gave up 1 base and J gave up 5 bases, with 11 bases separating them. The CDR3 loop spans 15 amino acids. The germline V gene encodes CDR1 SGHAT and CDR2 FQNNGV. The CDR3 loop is CASSLVLAGTGELFF. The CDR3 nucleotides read TGTGCCAGCAGCTTAGTACTAGCTGGTACCGGGGAGCTGTTTTTT.

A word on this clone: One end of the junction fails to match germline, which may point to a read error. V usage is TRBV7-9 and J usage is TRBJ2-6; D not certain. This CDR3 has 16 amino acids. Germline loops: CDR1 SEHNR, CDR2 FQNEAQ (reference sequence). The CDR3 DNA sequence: TGTTCCAGCAGCTTTAATCTTCCTTCTGGGGCCAACGTCCTGACTTTC. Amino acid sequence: CSSSFNLPSGANVLTF.

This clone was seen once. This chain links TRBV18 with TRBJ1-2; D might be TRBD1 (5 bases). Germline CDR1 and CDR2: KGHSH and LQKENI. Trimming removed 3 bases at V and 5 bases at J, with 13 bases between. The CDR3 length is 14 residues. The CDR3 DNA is TGTGCCAGCTCACCCCGGACGGAGGGGTATGGCTACACCTTC. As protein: CASSPRTEGYGYTF.

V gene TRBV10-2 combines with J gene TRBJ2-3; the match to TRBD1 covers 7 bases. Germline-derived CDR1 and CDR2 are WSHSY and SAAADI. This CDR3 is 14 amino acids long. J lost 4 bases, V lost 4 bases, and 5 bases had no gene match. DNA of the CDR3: TGCGCCAGCAGTGGGGACAGAAGTCCAGATACGCAGTATTTT. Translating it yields CASSGDRSPDTQYF.

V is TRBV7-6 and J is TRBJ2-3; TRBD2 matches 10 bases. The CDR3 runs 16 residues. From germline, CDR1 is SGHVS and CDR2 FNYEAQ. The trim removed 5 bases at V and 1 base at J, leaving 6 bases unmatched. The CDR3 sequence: CASSPTSGTRTDTQYF. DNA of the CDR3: TGTGCCAGCAGCCCTACTAGCGGGACGCGCACAGATACGCAGTATTTT.

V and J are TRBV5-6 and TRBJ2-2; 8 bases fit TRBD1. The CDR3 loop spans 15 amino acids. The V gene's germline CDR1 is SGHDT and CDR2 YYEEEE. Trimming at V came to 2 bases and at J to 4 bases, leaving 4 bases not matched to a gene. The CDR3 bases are TGTGCCAGCAGCTTCTGGACAGGGAGCACCGGGGAGCTGTTTTTT. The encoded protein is CASSFWTGSTGELFF. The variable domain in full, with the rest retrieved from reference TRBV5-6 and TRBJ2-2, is DAGVTQSPTHLIKTRGQQVTLRCSPKSGHDTVSWYQQALGQGPQFIFQYYEEEERQRGNFPDRFSGHQFPNYSSELNVNALLLGDSALYLCASSFWTGSTGELFFGEGSRLTVL.

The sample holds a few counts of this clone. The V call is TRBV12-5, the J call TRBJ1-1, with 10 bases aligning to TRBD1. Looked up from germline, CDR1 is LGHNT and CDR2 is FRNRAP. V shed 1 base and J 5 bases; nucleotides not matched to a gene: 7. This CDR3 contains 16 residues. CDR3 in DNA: TGTGCTAGTGGTTTGGAACCCGACAGGGGGCGGACTGAAGCTTTCTTT. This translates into CASGLEPDRGRTEAFF.

The CDR3 DNA sequence: TGTGCCAGCAGCTTGGCCCCCGGGACTAGCGACTACGAGCAGTACTTC. It specifies CASSLAPGTSDYEQYF. The rearrangement uses TRBV5-5 and TRBJ2-7, with TRBD2 matching over 10 bases. V was clipped by 0 bases and J by 3 bases; unmatched bases: 6. Germline CDR1 SGHKS, CDR2 YYEKEE (reference sequence). The CDR3 runs 16 residues.

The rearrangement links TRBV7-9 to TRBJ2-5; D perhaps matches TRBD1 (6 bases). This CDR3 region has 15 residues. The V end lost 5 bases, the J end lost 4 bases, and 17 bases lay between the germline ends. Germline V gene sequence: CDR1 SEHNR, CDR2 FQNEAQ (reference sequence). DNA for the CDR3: TGTGCCAGCAGCCGTGGACAGATAGGGCCAGAGACCCAGTACTTC. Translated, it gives CASSRGQIGPETQYF.

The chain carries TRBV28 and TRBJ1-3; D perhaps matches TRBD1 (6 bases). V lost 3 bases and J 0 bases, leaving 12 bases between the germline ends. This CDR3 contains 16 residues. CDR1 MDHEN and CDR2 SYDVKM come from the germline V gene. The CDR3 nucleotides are TGTGCCAGCAGTTTTCGGGCAGGGGTCTCTGGAAACACCATATATTTT. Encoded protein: CASSFRAGVSGNTIYF.

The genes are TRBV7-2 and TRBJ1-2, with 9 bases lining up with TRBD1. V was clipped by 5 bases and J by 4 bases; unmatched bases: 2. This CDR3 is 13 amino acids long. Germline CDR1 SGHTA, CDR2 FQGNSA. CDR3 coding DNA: TGTGCCAGCAGCGGGGACAGGGTCTATGGCTACACCTTC. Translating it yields CASSGDRVYGYTF. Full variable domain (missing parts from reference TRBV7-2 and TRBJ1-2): GAGVSQSPSNKVTEKGKDVELRCDPISGHTALYWYRQSLGQGLEFLIYFQGNSAPDKSGLPSDRFSAERTGGSVSTLTIQRTQQEDSAVYLCASSGDRVYGYTFGSGTRLTVV.

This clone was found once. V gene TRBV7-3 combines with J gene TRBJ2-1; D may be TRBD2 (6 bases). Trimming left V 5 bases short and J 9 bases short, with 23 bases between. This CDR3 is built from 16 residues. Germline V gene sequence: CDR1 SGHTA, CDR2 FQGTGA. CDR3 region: CASSAQIGVLAGEQFF. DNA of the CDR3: TGTGCCAGCAGCGCGCAAATTGGGGTACTAGCTGGTGAGCAGTTCTTC.

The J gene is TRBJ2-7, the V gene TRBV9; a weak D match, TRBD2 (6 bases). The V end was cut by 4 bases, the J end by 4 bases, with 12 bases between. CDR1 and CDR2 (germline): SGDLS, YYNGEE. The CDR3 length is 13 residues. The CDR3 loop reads CASSRSRGYEQYF. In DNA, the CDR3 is TGTGCCAGCAGCAGAAGCCGGGGGTACGAGCAGTACTTC.

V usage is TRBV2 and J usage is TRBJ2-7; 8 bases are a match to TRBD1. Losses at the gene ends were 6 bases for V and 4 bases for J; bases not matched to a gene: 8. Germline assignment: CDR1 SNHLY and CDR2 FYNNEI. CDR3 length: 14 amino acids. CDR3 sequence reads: CASRGTGGRYEQYF. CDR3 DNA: TGTGCCAGCAGAGGGACAGGAGGGAGGTACGAGCAGTACTTC.

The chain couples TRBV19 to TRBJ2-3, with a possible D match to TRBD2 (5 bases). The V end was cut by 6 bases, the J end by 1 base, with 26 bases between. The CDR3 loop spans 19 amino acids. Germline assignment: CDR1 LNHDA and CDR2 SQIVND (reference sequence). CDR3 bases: TGTGCCAGTAGGTCGGCGGGTTTGACTTTTCCTCGCGGCACAGATACGCAGTATTTT. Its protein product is CASRSAGLTFPRGTDTQYF.

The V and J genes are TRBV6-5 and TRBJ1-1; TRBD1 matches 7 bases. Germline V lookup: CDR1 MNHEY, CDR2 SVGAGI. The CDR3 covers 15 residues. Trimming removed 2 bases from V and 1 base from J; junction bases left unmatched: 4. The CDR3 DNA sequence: TGTGCCAGCAGTTACGAGGGGGCAGGGAACACTGAAGCTTTCTTT. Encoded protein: CASSYEGAGNTEAFF.

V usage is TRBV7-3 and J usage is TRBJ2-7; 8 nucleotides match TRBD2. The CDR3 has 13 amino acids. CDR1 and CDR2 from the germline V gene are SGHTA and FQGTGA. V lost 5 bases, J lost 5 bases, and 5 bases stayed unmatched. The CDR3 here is CASSPGTSNEQYF. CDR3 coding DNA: TGTGCCAGCAGCCCGGGGACTAGTAACGAGCAGTACTTC.

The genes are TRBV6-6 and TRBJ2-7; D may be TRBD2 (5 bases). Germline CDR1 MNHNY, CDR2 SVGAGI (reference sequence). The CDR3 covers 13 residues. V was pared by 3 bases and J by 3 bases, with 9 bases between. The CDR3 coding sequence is TGTGCCAGCAGTTATTTCCGGGACTACGAGCAGTACTTC. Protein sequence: CASSYFRDYEQYF.

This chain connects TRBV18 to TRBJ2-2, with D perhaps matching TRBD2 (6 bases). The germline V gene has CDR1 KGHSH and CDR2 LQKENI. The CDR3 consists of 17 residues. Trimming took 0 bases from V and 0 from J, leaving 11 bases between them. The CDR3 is CASSPPGGSANTGELFF. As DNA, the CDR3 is TGTGCCAGCTCACCACCGGGGGGTTCCGCGAACACCGGGGAGCTGTTTTTT.

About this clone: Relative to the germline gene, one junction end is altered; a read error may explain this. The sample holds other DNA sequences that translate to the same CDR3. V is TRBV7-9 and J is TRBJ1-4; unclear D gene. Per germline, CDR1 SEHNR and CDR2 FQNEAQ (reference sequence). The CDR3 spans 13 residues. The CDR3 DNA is TGTGCCAGCAGCCGGGTCTTTAATGAAAAGCTGTTTTTT. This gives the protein CASSRVFNEKLFF.

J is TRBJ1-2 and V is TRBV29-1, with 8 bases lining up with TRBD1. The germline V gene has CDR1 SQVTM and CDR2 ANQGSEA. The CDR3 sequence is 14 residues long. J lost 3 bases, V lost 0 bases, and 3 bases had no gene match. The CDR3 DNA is TGCAGCGTTGAAGACGTCAGGGGGCACTATGGCTACACCTTC. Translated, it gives CSVEDVRGHYGYTF.

CDR3 nucleotide sequence: TGCGCCAGCAGTGAGTCGGTGCGGGGGGGCCGTAATGAGCAGTTCTTC. Translation: CASSESVRGGRNEQFF. The chain combines TRBV10-2 with TRBJ2-1; 9 bases fit TRBD2. J lost 7 bases, V lost 0 bases, and 7 bases had no gene match. Germline assignment: CDR1 WSHSY and CDR2 SAAADI. This CDR3 region has 16 residues.